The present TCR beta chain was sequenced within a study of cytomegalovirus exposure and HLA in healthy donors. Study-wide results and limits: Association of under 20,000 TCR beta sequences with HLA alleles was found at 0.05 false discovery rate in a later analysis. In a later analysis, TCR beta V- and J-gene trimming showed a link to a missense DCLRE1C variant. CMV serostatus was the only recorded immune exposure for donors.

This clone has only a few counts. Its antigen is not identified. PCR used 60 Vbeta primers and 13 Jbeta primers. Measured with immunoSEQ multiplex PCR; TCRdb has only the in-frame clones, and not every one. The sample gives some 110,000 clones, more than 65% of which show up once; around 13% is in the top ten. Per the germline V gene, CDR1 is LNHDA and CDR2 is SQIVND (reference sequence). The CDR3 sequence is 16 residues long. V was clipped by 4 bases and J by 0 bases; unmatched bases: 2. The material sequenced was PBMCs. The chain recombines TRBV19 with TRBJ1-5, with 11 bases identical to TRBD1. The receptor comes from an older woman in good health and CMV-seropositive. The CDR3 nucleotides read TGTGCCAGTAGTACGGGACAGGGGGTTAGCAATCAGCCCCAGCATTTT. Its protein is CASSTGQGVSNQPQHF.